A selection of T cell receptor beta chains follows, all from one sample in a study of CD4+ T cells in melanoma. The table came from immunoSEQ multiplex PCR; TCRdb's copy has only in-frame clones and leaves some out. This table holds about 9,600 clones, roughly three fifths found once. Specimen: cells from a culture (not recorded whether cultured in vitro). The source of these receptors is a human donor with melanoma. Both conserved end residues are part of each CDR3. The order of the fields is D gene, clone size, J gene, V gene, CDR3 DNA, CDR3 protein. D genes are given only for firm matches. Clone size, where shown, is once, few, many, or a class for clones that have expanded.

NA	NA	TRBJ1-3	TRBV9	TGTGCCAGCAGCGTCCGGGACCCCTCCTCTGGAAACACCATATATTTT	CASSVRDPSSGNTIYF
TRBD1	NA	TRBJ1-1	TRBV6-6	TGTGCCAGCCATCGGGACAGCCTTTTAATGAACACTGAAGCTTTCTTT	CASHRDSLLMNTEAFF
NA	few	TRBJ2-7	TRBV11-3	TGTGCCAGCAGCATAGACGGCTACGAGCAGTACTTC	CASSIDGYEQYF
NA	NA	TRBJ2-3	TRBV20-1	TGCAGCCCCCTACTGACAGATACGCAGTATTTT	CSPLLTDTQYF
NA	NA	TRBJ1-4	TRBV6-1	TGTGCCAGCAGTGAGAACTCTCAACTTTACATTGGAAAACTGTTTTTT	CASSENSQLYIGKLFF
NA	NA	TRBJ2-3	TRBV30	TGTGCCTGGATGTTCTCAAGGGGAGATACGCAGTATTTT	CAWMFSRGDTQYF
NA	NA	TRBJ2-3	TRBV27	TGTGCCAGCAGTTCGATCCGGGGCACCAGCACAGATACGCAGTATTTT	CASSSIRGTSTDTQYF
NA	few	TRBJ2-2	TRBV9	TGTGCCAGCAGCGTAGGATGGGAAGGGGAGCTGTTTTTT	CASSVGWEGELFF
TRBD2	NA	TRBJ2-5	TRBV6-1	TGTGCCAGCAGTGCACTCGCGGGGGGGGTAGGCCTCAAAGAGACCCAGTACTTC	CASSALAGGVGLKETQYF
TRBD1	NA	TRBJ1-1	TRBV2	TGTGCCAGCAAGGGGACAGCCAACACTGAAGCTTTCTTT	CASKGTANTEAFF
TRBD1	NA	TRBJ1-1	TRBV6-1	TGTGCCAGCAGATGGACAGGCCGCGCTGAAGCTTTCTTT	CASRWTGRAEAFF
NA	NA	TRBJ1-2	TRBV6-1	TGTGCCAGCAGCCAGAGGGATGGCTATGGCTACACCTTC	CASSQRDGYGYTF
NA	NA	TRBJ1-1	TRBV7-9	TGTGCCAGCAGCTTAGATTTGGGGAAACGGGACACTGAAGCTTTCTTT	CASSLDLGKRDTEAFF
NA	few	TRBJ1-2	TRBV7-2	TGTGCCAGCACCCTAACGAACCGCTATGGCTACACCTTC	CASTLTNRYGYTF
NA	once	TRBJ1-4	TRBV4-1	TGCGCCAGCAGCCAAGTAAGGGTTGAAAAACTGTTTTTT	CASSQVRVEKLFF
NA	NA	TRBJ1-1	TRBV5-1	TGCGCCAGCAGCTTGGCCCCACACCGAAACACTGAAGCTTTCTTT	CASSLAPHRNTEAFF
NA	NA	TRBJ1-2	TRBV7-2	TGTGCCAGCAGCTCCGACAAGTTTGGCTACACCTTC	CASSSDKFGYTF
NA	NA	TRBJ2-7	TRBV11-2	TGTGCCAGCAGCGTAGCGTACAGGGTCAACGAGCAGTACTTC	CASSVAYRVNEQYF
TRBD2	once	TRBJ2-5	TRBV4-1	TGCGCCAGCAGCCGGGGAAAGCGGGGGGCGAGTTACCAAGAGACCCAGTACTTC	CASSRGKRGASYQETQYF
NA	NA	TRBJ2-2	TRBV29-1	TGCAGCGTTGACCGGAACACCGGGGAGCTGTTTTTT	CSVDRNTGELFF
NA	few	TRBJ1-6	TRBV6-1	TGTGCCAGCAGTGCAGGACAGAGTTACTCACCCCTCCACTTT	CASSAGQSYSPLHF
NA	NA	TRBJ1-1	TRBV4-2	TGTGCCAGCAGCTTGTACGAGCGGTTGAACACTGAAGCTTTCTTT	CASSLYERLNTEAFF
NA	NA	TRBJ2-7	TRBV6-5	TGTGCCAGCAGTCCCGACAGGACGACTTCCTACGAGCAGTACTTC	CASSPDRTTSYEQYF
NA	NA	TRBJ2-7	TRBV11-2	TGTGCCAGCAGCTTAGAATCAGCCTCCTACGAGCAGTACTTC	CASSLESASYEQYF
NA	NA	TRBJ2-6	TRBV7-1	TGTGCCAGCAGCCCCGGGACTCACGAGGACAAAGTCGGGACTTTC	CASSPGTHEDKVGTF
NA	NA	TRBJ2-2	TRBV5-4	TGTGCCAGCAGGCGGGCGGCAGACCTCACCGGGGAGCTGTTTTTT	CASRRAADLTGELFF
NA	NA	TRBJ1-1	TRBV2	TGTGCCAGCACAGGGTGGAAATCGTACACTGAAGCTTTCTTT	CASTGWKSYTEAFF
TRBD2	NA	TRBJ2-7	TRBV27	TGTGCCAGCAGGAGAGCGGGGGGCCATGGTGAGCAGTACTTC	CASRRAGGHGEQYF
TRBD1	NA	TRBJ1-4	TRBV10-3	TGTGCCATCAGTGAGATACAGGGGCACGATGAAAAACTGTTTTTT	CAISEIQGHDEKLFF
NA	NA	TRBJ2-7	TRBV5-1	TGCGCCAGCAGTCCTGGCGCGGGGCTTTACGAGCAGTACTTC	CASSPGAGLYEQYF
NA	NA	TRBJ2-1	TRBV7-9	TGTGCCAGCAACATACTATACAATGAGCAGTTCTTC	CASNILYNEQFF
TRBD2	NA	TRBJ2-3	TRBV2	TGTGCCAGCAGTGAAGCGCTTCGGGGGGGCGGCACAGATACGCAGTATTTT	CASSEALRGGGTDTQYF
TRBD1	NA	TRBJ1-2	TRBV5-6	TGTGCCAGCAGCTGGACAGGGGCCGGCTACACCTTC	CASSWTGAGYTF
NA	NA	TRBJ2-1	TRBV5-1	TGCGCCAGCAGCGGGGGGAACAGCTACAATGAGCAGTTCTTC	CASSGGNSYNEQFF
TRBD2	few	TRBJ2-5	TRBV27	TGTGCCAGCAGTTCGGGGACTAGCGTGGAGACCCAGTACTTC	CASSSGTSVETQYF
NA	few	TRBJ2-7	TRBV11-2	TGTGCCAGCAGCCTAAGCTCCTACGAGCAGTACTTC	CASSLSSYEQYF
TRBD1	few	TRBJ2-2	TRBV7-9	TGTGCCAGCAGCACCGGGACAGGGTTTTACACCGGGGAGCTGTTTTTT	CASSTGTGFYTGELFF
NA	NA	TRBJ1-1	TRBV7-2	TGTGCCAGCAGCTTTTGGGGGATGAACACTGAAGCTTTCTTT	CASSFWGMNTEAFF
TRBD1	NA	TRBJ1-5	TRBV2	TGTGCCAGCAGCGTGGGACAGGCAGGCGGGCCCCAGCATTTT	CASSVGQAGGPQHF
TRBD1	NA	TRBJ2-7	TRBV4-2	TGTGCCAGCAGCCCGGGGACAGACTATCAGTATGTGCAGTACTTC	CASSPGTDYQYVQYF
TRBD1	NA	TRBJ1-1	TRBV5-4	TGTGCCAGCAGCTTGGGAAGGACAGGAAACACTGAAGCTTTCTTT	CASSLGRTGNTEAFF
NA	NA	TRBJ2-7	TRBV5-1	TGCGCCAGCAGCTTTGGGGCAGGAATCTACGAGCAGTACTTC	CASSFGAGIYEQYF